These 17 T cell receptor beta chains came from one sample sequenced in a study of blood T cell repertoires in COVID-19 (dated by TCRdb to about 2020). The library was built by means of the immunoSEQ multiplex PCR assay. Held by TCRdb, this immuneACCESS table contains in-frame sequences only and omits some clones. Under half of the omission traces to an unresolved V gene where checked; the cause of the rest is unknown. Counted in this sample were 150,000 or so clones; roughly nine tenths of them appeared once. Over 0.45% of the sample is taken by the ten largest. The sample was peripheral blood. Source of these receptors: a man between 45 and 60 years old with acute or convalescent COVID-19.

The chain links TRBV4-1 to TRBJ2-2, with 10 bases aligning to TRBD2. Unmatched junction bases numbered 5, after V lost 4 bases and J lost 6 bases. Germline V gives CDR1 MGHRA, CDR2 YSYEKL. The CDR3 has 15 residues. Written as DNA, the CDR3 is TGCGCCAGCAGCCGTGTCCTAGCGGGAGCCGGGGAGCTGTTTTTT. This encodes CASSRVLAGAGELFF.

The rearrangement joins TRBV7-3 to TRBJ2-1; 8 nucleotides align to TRBD2. The J segment lost 7 bases and the V segment lost 2 bases, leaving 4 bases of the junction unmatched. This CDR3 has 14 residues. Germline CDR1 is SGHTA and CDR2 is FQGTGA. The CDR3 spells CASSLGGLENEQFF. CDR3 DNA: TGTGCCAGCAGCTTAGGGGGACTAGAGAATGAGCAGTTCTTC.

This chain links TRBV6-6 with TRBJ1-2, with 7 bases identical to TRBD1. V shed 5 bases, J shed 4 bases, and the junction held 7 bases outside the gene matches. Germline CDR1 MNHNY, CDR2 SVGAGI (reference sequence). This CDR3 contains 14 residues. The CDR3 coding sequence is TGTGCCAGCAGTCCTGCGGACAGGATCTATGGCTACACCTTC. Amino acid sequence: CASSPADRIYGYTF.

The chain carries TRBV3-1 (or the pseudogene TRBV3-2) and TRBJ2-1, with D unresolved. The V end was cut by 0 bases, the J end by 3 bases, with 6 bases between. The germline gives CDR1 LGHDT, CDR2 YNNKEL (reference sequence). The CDR3 spans 14 residues. CDR3 region: CASSQEGVYNEQFF. The CDR3 nucleotides read TGTGCCAGCAGCCAAGAGGGCGTCTACAATGAGCAGTTCTTC.

The rearrangement joins TRBV9 to TRBJ2-5, with 8 bases fitting TRBD1. CDR1 and CDR2 from the germline V gene are SGDLS and YYNGEE. V lost 0 bases and J lost 1; bases outside the gene matches: 5. CDR3 size: 16 residues. This chain's CDR3 is CASSVALDRGQETQYF. The CDR3 nucleotides are TGTGCCAGCAGCGTAGCCCTTGACAGGGGCCAAGAGACCCAGTACTTC.

The chain joins TRBV13 to TRBJ1-2, with a weak D call TRBD1 (6 bases). Germline CDR1 PRHDT, CDR2 FYEKMQ (reference sequence). The germline V and J ends were trimmed by 4 bases and 2 bases, with 8 bases remaining between them. The CDR3 spans 13 residues. CDR3 sequence (DNA): TGTGCCAGCAGCTCGGACAGAAACTATGGCTACACCTTC. Translated, it gives CASSSDRNYGYTF.

V and J are TRBV28 and TRBJ2-7; TRBD1 agrees at 12 bases. Trimming took 0 bases from V and 6 from J; bases not matched to a gene: 3. The CDR3 covers 15 residues. The germline gives CDR1 MDHEN, CDR2 SYDVKM. The CDR3 is CASSLWGTGGGEQYF. Written as DNA, the CDR3 is TGTGCCAGCAGTTTATGGGGGACAGGGGGCGGCGAGCAGTACTTC.

CDR3: CAWSTGINTGELFF. In DNA, the CDR3 is TGTGCCTGGAGTACCGGGATTAACACCGGGGAGCTGTTTTTT. The chain is built from TRBV30 and TRBJ2-2; D is perhaps TRBD2 (5 bases). This CDR3 is 14 amino acids long. CDR1 GTSNPN and CDR2 SVGIG come from the germline V gene (reference sequence). V lost 2 bases, J lost 2 bases, and 9 bases lay in between.

This clone has a handful of counts. The V call is TRBV6-5, the J call TRBJ2-1; D not certain. Per germline, CDR1 MNHEY and CDR2 SVGAGI. V dropped 0 bases and J dropped 8 bases, with 11 bases sitting between them. The CDR3 totals 14 residues. The CDR3 DNA reads as TGTGCCAGCAGTTACTCCGTCCGAAGCGATGAGCAGTTCTTC. This translates into CASSYSVRSDEQFF.

The genes are TRBV6-5 and TRBJ2-2; TRBD1 matches 8 bases. Germline CDR1 and CDR2: MNHEY and SVGAGI. CDR3 length equals 13 residues. With V trimmed by 5 bases and J by 6 bases, 2 bases remained unmatched. The CDR3 DNA reads TGTGCCAGCAGTCTACAGGGGGCCGGGGAGCTGTTTTTT. Translating gives CASSLQGAGELFF.

This clone has more than one count but fewer than ten. The V and J genes are TRBV27 and TRBJ1-2; 12 positions match TRBD1. The V and J ends lost 2 bases and 4 bases, in that order; junction bases with no gene match: 5. CDR1 and CDR2 (germline): MNHEY, SMNVEV (reference sequence). This CDR3 region has 16 residues. The CDR3 DNA reads as TGTGCCAGCAGTTTAAAGGGGGACAGGGGGCTCTATGGCTACACCTTC. Its translation is CASSLKGDRGLYGYTF.

This chain uses TRBV7-9 with TRBJ2-7; TRBD1 is a possible D gene (5 bases). CDR3 length equals 14 residues. Trimming removed 4 bases from V and 0 bases from J, with 10 bases in between. CDR1 and CDR2 from the germline V gene are SEHNR and FQNEAQ (reference sequence). The CDR3, as DNA: TGTGCCAGCAGCTCCGACAGTAACTCCTACGAGCAGTACTTC. It yields the protein CASSSDSNSYEQYF.

A single count supports this clone. The chain joins TRBV29-1 to TRBJ1-2, with D perhaps matching TRBD1 (6 bases). CDR3 length: 15 amino acids. Germline V gene data show CDR1 as SQVTM and CDR2 as ANQGSEA. With 2 bases removed from V and 8 bases from J, the gap between germline ends came to 21 bases. The CDR3 DNA reads as TGCAGCGTTGAAAGGGTCGGGGGGCATGTTGGCGGCTACACCTTC. Translation gives CSVERVGGHVGGYTF.

This chain links TRBV30 with TRBJ1-3; D remains ambiguous. Germline V gene data show CDR1 as GTSNPN and CDR2 as SVGIG (reference sequence). There are 14 residues in the CDR3. The germline V and J ends were trimmed by 5 bases and 3 bases, with 14 bases remaining between them. CDR3 DNA sequence: TGTGCCTGGCAACGGACGGGATATGGAAACACCATATATTTT. Protein product: CAWQRTGYGNTIYF. Using reference TRBV30 and TRBJ1-3 for the parts outside the CDR3, the full variable domain is SQTIHQWPATLVQPVGSPLSLECTVEGTSNPNLYWYRQAAGRGLQLLFYSVGIGQISSEVPQNLSASRPQDRQFILSSKKLLLSDSGFYLCAWQRTGYGNTIYFGEGSWLTVV.

The gene calls are TRBV28 and TRBJ1-4, with 8 bases that match TRBD1. The V gene's germline CDR1 is MDHEN and CDR2 SYDVKM. The J segment lost 8 bases and the V segment lost 6 bases, leaving 11 bases of the junction unmatched. This CDR3 contains 15 residues. CDR3: CASSRTGIVGEKLFF. DNA of the CDR3: TGTGCCAGCAGCAGGACAGGGATCGTGGGAGAAAAACTGTTTTTT.

This clone is a singleton in its sample. V usage is TRBV2 and J usage is TRBJ1-1; 8 positions match TRBD1. Germline lookup yields CDR1 SNHLY and CDR2 FYNNEI. The CDR3 covers 13 residues. V gave up 6 bases and J gave up 4 bases; unmatched junction bases: 4. The CDR3 loop is CASRPTGGTEAFF. CDR3 DNA sequence: TGTGCCAGCAGACCTACAGGGGGCACTGAAGCTTTCTTT.

V and J are TRBV9 and TRBJ2-7, with 7 bases that match TRBD2. Germline CDR1 reads SGDLS; CDR2 reads YYNGEE. V shed 4 bases, J shed 0 bases, and the junction held 7 bases outside the gene matches. The CDR3 sequence is 15 residues long. The CDR3 bases are TGTGCCAGCAGCCCCCGGGACTACAGCTCCTACGAGCAGTACTTC. It is translated as CASSPRDYSSYEQYF.